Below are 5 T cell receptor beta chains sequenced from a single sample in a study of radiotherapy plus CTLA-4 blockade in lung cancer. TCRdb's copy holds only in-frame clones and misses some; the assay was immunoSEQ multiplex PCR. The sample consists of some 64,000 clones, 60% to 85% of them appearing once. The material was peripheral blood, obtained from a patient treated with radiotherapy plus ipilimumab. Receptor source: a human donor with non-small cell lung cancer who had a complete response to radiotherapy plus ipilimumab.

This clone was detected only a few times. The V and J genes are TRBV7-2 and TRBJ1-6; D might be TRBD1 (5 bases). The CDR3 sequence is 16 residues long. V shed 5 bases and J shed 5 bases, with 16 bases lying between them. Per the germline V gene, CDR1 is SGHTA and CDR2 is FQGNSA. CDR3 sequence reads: CASSQRGTSDNSPLHF. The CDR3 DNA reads TGTGCCAGCAGCCAACGCGGGACTTCTGATAATTCACCCCTCCACTTT.

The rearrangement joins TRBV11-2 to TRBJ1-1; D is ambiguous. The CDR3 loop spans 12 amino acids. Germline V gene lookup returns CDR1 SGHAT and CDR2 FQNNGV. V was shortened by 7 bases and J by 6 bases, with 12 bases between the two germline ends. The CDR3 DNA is TGTGCCAGCACCGCAAGGGCAGCTGAAGCTTTCTTT. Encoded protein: CASTARAAEAFF.

CDR3 DNA: TGCGCCAGCAGTGACTCCGGGACCGACACAGATACGCAGTATTTT. It encodes CASSDSGTDTDTQYF. V gene TRBV10-2 combines with J gene TRBJ2-3; either TRBD1 or TRBD2 may supply D (5 bases each). The CDR3 length is 15 residues. The germline V gene encodes CDR1 WSHSY and CDR2 SAAADI. Trimming cost V 3 bases and J 2 bases, with 12 bases left between them.

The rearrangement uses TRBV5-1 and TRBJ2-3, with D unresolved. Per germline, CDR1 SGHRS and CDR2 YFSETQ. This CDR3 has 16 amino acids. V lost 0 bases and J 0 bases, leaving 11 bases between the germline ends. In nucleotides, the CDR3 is TGCGCCAGCAGCTTGGTCCCGGCTGCAAGCACAGATACGCAGTATTTT. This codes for CASSLVPAASTDTQYF.

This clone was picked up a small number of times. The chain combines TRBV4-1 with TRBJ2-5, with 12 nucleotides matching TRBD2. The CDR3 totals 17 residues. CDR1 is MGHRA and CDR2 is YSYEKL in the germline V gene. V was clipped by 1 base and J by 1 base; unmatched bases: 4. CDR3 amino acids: CASSQAELAGGQETQYF. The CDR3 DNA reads TGCGCCAGCAGCCAAGCGGAACTAGCGGGGGGCCAAGAGACCCAGTACTTC.